This T cell receptor (beta chain) came from a study of vaccination effects on CD4 cells after COVID-19. Study at large: Pools of viral peptides were used by the ViraFEST assay to expand antigen-specific CD4+ T cells ahead of sequencing.

Following 10 days of culture, CD4+ T cells were isolated. On day 3 and again on day 7, half the medium was replaced with IL-2 medium. Some clones are missing from TCRdb's copy, which holds only in-frame ones; the method was immunoSEQ multiplex PCR. The table lists 40,000 to 55,000 clones, 60% to 80% of them singletons. Remarks on this clone: What it binds is not known.

The TCR comes from a human donor who had a prior SARS-CoV-2 infection. The sample in question was CD4+ T cells from PBMCs cultured without peptide, obtained before COVID-19 vaccination.

The CDR3 DNA reads TGTGCCAGCAGTTACATCGGGGGGTCGGGCGAGCAGTACTTC. Its translation: CASSYIGGSGEQYF. The chain combines TRBV6-6 with TRBJ2-7, with 7 bases lining up with TRBD2. Per germline, CDR1 MNHNY and CDR2 SVGAGI (reference sequence). After removal of 2 bases from V and 6 bases from J, the junction contained 7 bases not matched to a gene. The CDR3 covers 14 residues.